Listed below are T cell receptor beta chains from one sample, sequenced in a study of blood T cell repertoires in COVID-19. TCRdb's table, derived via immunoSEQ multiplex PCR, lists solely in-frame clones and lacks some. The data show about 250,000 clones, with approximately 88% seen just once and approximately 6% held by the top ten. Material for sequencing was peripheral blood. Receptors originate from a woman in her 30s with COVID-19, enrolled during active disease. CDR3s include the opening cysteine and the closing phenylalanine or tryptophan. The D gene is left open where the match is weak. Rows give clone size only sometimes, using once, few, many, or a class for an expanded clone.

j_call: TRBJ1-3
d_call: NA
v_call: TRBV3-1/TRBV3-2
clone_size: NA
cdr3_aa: CASSQERQVGSGNTIYF
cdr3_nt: TGTGCCAGCAGCCAAGAACGACAGGTCGGCTCTGGAAACACCATATATTTT

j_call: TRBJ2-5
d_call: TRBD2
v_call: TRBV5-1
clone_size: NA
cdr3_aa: CASSPTTSGISQETQYF
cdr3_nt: TGCGCCAGCAGCCCAACGACTAGCGGGATCAGTCAAGAGACCCAGTACTTC

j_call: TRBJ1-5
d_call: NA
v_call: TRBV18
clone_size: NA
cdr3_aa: CASSPSRENQPQHF
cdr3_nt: TGTGCCAGCTCACCATCCAGGGAAAATCAGCCCCAGCATTTT

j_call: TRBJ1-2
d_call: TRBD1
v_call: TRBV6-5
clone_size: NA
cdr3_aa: CASSYSVLAGGNGYTF
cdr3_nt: TGTGCCAGCAGTTACTCAGTCTTAGCAGGGGGCAATGGCTACACCTTC

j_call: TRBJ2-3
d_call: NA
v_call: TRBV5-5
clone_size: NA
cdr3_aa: CASSQPVTDTQYF
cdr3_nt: TGTGCCAGCAGCCAACCGGTTACAGATACGCAGTATTTT

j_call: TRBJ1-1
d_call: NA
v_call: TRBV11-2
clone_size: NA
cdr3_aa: CASSPIRVSGEAFF
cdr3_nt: TGTGCCAGCAGCCCCATCCGGGTGTCGGGGGAAGCTTTCTTT

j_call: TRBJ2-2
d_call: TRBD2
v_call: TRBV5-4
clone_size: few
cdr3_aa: CASSLGSGRAKNTGELFF
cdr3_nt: TGTGCCAGCAGCTTGGGTAGCGGGAGGGCCAAGAACACCGGGGAGCTGTTTTTT

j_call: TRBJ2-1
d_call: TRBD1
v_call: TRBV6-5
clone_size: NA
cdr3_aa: CASTRPGQGYDEQFF
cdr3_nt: TGTGCCAGCACCCGACCGGGACAGGGCTACGATGAGCAGTTCTTC

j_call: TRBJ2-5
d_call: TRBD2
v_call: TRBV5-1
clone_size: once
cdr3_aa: CASSPRATSGPSETQYF
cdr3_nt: TGCGCCAGCAGCCCCAGAGCCACTAGCGGACCTTCGGAGACCCAGTACTTC

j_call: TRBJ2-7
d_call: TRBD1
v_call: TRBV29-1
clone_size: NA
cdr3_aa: CSVPGQGTYEQYF
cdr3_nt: TGCAGCGTCCCGGGACAGGGGACCTACGAGCAGTACTTC

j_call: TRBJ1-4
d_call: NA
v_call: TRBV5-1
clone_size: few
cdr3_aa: CASSRTGEKLFF
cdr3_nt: TGCGCCAGCAGCCGTACAGGGGAAAAACTGTTTTTT

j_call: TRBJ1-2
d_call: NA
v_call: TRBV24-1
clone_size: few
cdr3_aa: CATSRVGDYAYTF
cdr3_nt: TGTGCCACCTCTAGGGTAGGTGACTATGCCTACACCTTC

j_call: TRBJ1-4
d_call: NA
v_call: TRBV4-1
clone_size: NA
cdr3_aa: CASSQVGGTNEKLFF
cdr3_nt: TGCGCCAGCAGCCAAGTGGGGGGAACTAATGAAAAACTGTTTTTT

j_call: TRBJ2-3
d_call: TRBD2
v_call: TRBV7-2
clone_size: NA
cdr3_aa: CASSLGGTRSDTQYF
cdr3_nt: TGTGCCAGCAGCTTAGGAGGGACTAGATCAGATACGCAGTATTTT

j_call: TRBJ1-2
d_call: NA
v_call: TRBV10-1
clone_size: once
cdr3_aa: CASSESSQGGPDGYTF
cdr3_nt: TGCGCCAGCAGTGAGAGTTCGCAGGGTGGTCCAGATGGCTACACCTTC

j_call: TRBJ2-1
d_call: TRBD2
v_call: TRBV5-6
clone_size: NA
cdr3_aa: CASSWGLAGGYNEQFF
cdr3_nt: TGTGCCAGCAGCTGGGGACTAGCGGGGGGCTACAATGAGCAGTTCTTC

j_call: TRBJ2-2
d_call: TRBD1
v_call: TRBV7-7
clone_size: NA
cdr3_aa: CASRSTGVRTGELFF
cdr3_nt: TGTGCTAGCAGGAGTACAGGGGTCAGAACCGGGGAGCTGTTTTTT

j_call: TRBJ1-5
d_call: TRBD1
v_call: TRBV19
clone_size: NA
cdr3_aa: CASSILMGTGSNQPQHF
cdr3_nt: TGTGCCAGTAGTATTCTCATGGGGACAGGGAGCAATCAGCCCCAGCATTTT

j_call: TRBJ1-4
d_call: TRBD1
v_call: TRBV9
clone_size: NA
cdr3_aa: CASSLGQGWEKLFF
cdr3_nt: TGTGCCAGCAGCCTAGGACAGGGTTGGGAAAAACTGTTTTTT

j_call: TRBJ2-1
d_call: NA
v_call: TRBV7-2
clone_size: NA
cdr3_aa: CASSLVAGQNNEQFF
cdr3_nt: TGTGCCAGCAGCTTAGTTGCTGGCCAGAATAATGAGCAGTTCTTC

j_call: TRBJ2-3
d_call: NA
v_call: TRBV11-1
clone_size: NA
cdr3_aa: CASSLVAGLPTDTQYF
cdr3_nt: TGTGCCAGCAGCTTAGTGGCGGGCCTCCCCACAGATACGCAGTATTTT

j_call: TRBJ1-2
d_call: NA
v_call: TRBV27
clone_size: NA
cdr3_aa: CASSENRRNGYTF
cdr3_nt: TGTGCCAGCAGTGAGAATAGGAGAAATGGCTACACCTTC

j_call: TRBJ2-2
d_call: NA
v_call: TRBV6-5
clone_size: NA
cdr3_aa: CASSYRGTGELFF
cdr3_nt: TGTGCCAGCAGTTACAGGGGAACCGGGGAGCTGTTTTTT

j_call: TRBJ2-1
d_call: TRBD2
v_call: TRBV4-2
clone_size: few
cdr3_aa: CASSPGGSSYNEQFF
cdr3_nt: TGTGCCAGCAGCCCCGGGGGGAGCTCCTACAATGAGCAGTTCTTC

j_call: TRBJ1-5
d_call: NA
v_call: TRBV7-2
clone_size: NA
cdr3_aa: CASSENSNQPQHF
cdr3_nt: TGTGCCAGCAGCGAGAATAGCAATCAGCCCCAGCATTTT

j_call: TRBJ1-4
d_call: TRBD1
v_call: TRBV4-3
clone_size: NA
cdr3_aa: CASSQGRTGREKLFF
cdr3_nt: TGCGCCAGCAGCCAAGGGCGGACAGGGCGTGAAAAACTGTTTTTT

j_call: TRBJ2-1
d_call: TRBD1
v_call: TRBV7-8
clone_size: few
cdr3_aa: CASSFEGQLSNEQFF
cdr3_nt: TGTGCCAGCAGCTTTGAGGGACAGCTAAGTAATGAGCAGTTCTTC

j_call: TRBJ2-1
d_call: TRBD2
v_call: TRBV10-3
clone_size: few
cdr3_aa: CAISDSGLAGYNEQFF
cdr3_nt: TGTGCCATCAGTGATTCGGGACTAGCGGGTTACAATGAGCAGTTCTTC

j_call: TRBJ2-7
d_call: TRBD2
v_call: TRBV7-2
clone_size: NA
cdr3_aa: CASNPTRGSVYEQYF
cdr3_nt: TGTGCCAGCAACCCCACGCGGGGGTCTGTCTACGAGCAGTACTTC

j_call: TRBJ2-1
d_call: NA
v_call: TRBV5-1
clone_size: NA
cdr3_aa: CASSLGEVVYNEQFF
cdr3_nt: TGCGCCAGCAGCTTGGGGGAGGTGGTCTACAATGAGCAGTTCTTC

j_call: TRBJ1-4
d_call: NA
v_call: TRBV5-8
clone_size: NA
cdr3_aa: CASSAGLYGRKEKLFF
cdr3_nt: TGTGCCAGCAGCGCCGGACTCTACGGACGGAAAGAAAAACTGTTTTTT

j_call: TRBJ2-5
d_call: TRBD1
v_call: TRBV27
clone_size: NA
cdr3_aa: CASSSVQGALETQYF
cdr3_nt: TGTGCCAGCAGTTCAGTACAGGGGGCTTTGGAGACCCAGTACTTC

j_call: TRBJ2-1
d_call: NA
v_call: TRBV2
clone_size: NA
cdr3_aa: CASSEVGDEQFF
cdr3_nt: TGTGCCAGCAGTGAAGTCGGGGATGAGCAGTTCTTC

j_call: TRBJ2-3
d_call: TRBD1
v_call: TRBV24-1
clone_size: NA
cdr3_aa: CATRRQGETDTQYF
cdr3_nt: TGTGCCACCAGGCGACAGGGGGAGACAGATACGCAGTATTTT

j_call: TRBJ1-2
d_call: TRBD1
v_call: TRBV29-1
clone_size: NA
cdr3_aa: CSVEEPGQRNYGYTF
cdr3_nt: TGCAGCGTTGAAGAACCGGGACAGAGAAACTATGGCTACACCTTC

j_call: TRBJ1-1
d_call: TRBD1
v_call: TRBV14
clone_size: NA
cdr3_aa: CASSQGAEGASPTEAFF
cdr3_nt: TGTGCCAGCAGCCAAGGGGCGGAGGGGGCTTCCCCCACTGAAGCTTTCTTT

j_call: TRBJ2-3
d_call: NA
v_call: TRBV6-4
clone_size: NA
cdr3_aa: CASSNIATDTQYF
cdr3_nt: TGTGCCAGCAGTAACATAGCCACAGATACGCAGTATTTT

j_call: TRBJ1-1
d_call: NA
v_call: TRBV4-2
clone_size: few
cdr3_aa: CASSQDLQGLTEAFF
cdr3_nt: TGTGCCAGCAGCCAAGATCTCCAGGGTTTAACTGAAGCTTTCTTT

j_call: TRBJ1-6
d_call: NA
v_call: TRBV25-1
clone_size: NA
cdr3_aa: CASSLQSDSPLHF
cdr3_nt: TGTGCCAGCAGTTTGCAGTCTGATTCACCCCTCCACTTT

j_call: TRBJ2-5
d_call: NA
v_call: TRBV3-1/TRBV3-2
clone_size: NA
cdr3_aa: CASSQDPGEGGETQYF
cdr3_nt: TGTGCCAGCAGCCAAGATCCGGGGGAGGGGGGAGAGACCCAGTACTTC

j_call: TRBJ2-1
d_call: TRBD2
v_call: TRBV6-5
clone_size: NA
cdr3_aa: CASRTSGGADNEQFF
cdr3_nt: TGTGCCAGCCGGACTAGCGGGGGGGCCGACAATGAGCAGTTCTTC

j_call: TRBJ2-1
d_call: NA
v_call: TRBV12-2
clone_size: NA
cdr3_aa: CASRLGTSGSNEQFF
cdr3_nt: TGTGCAAGTCGCTTAGGGACTAGCGGGAGCAATGAGCAGTTCTTC

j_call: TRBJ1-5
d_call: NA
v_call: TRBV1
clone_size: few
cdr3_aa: CTSSQEGRREPYSNQPQHF
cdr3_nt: TGCACCAGCAGCCAAGAGGGGCGCAGGGAACCTTATAGCAATCAGCCCCAGCATTTT

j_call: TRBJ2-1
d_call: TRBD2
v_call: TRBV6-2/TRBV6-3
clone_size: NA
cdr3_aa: CASSYTVRGSVNNEQFF
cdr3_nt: TGTGCCAGCAGTTACACGGTTCGCGGGAGTGTAAACAATGAGCAGTTCTTC

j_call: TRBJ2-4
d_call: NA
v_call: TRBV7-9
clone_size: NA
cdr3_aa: CASSYSLGGNIQYF
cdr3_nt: TGTGCCAGCAGCTACAGCCTGGGGGGAAACATTCAGTACTTC

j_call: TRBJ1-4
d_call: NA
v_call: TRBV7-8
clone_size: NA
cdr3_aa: CASTNPGHHFEKLFF
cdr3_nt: TGTGCCAGCACTAATCCCGGACATCATTTTGAAAAACTGTTTTTT

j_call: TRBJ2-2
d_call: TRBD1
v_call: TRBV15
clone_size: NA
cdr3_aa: CATTRGQGITGELFF
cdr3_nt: TGTGCCACCACCAGGGGACAGGGGATCACCGGGGAGCTGTTTTTT

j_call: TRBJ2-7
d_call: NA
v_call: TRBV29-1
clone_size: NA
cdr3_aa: CSVEGMGGAPYEQYF
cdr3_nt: TGCAGCGTTGAAGGTATGGGGGGGGCACCCTACGAGCAGTACTTC

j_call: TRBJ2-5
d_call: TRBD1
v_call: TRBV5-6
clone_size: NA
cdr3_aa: CASRRDRLGQETQYF
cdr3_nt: TGTGCCAGCAGGAGGGACAGGTTGGGGCAAGAGACCCAGTACTTC

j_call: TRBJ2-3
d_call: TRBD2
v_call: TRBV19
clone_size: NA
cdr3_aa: CASSKASGTTDTQYF
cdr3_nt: TGTGCCAGTAGTAAGGCTAGCGGGACCACAGATACGCAGTATTTT

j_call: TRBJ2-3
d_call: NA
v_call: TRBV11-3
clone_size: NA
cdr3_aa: CASSSSRTDPTDTQYF
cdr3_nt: TGTGCCAGCAGCTCGTCCAGGACAGATCCCACAGATACGCAGTATTTT

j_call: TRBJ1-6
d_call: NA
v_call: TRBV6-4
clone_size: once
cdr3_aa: CASRGADNSPLHF
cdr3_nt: TGTGCCAGCAGGGGGGCGGATAATTCACCCCTCCACTTT

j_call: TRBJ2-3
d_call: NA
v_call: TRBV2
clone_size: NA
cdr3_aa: CASRKGASTDTQYF
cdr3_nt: TGTGCCAGTAGAAAGGGAGCTAGCACAGATACGCAGTATTTT

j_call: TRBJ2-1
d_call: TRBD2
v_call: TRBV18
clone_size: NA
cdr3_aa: CASSPNTLAGGGNEQFF
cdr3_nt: TGTGCCAGCTCACCCAATACGCTAGCGGGAGGTGGGAATGAGCAGTTCTTC

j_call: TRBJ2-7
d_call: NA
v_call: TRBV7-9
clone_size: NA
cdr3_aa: CASTGGTVSYEQYF
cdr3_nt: TGTGCCAGCACCGGCGGGACGGTCTCCTACGAGCAGTACTTC

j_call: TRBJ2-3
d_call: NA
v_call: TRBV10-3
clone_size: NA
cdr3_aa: CAISDGPQNTDTQYF
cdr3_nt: TGTGCCATCAGTGACGGTCCCCAAAACACAGATACGCAGTATTTT

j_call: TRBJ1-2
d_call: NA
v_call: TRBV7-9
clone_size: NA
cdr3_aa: CASRLPGYYGYTF
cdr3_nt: TGTGCCAGCAGACTTCCAGGCTACTATGGCTACACCTTC